The rows below give T cell receptor beta chains drawn from one sample of a study of T cell responses to AZD1222 COVID-19 vaccine. The data were produced by immunoSEQ multiplex PCR, yet TCRdb's version contains in-frame clones alone and is incomplete. The table records roughly 120,000 clones, about 87% of them present only once. The input for sequencing was peripheral blood, taken on day 0 of AZD1222 vaccination. Receptors originate from an adult in good health. The CDR3 runs from the conserved cysteine through the conserved F or W. A D gene is named only where the DNA matches it firmly. Clone size, where shown, is once, few, many, or a class for clones that have expanded.

TGTGCCAGCAGACCCTACAGCAATGCGAACACCGGGGAGCTGTTTTTT	CASRPYSNANTGELFF	TRBV6-4	16	TRBJ2-2	few	NA
TGTGCCAGCAGCTCACAGGGATCCCCCTATAATTCACCCCTCCACTTT	CASSSQGSPYNSPLHF	TRBV5-4	16	TRBJ1-6	NA	NA
TGTGCCACCAGATCCGACAGGGACACCGGGGAGCTGTTTTTT	CATRSDRDTGELFF	TRBV24-1	14	TRBJ2-2	NA	TRBD1
TGTGCCACCAGCGGGACAGGGAGGAACTACGAGCAGTACTTC	CATSGTGRNYEQYF	TRBV15	14	TRBJ2-7	NA	TRBD1
TGTGCCAGCAGCCCAGTCGGGGGACAGATTCTCTCGAGAAACACCGGGGAGCTGTTTTTT	CASSPVGGQILSRNTGELFF	TRBV7-6	20	TRBJ2-2	NA	NA
TGTGCCACCAGGACACCGAACTATGGCTACACCTTC	CATRTPNYGYTF	TRBV6-5	12	TRBJ1-2	NA	NA
TGTGCCAGCAGTCCAGTCACAGGGTGGCGCAATCAGCCCCAGCATTTT	CASSPVTGWRNQPQHF	TRBV27	16	TRBJ1-5	NA	NA
TGTGCCAGCAGTAAATCAACAGGGGTCACCGGGGAGCTGTTTTTT	CASSKSTGVTGELFF	TRBV6-5	15	TRBJ2-2	NA	TRBD1
TGTGCCAGCAGCGGCAGCCATCTAGCGGGGCCCTCCTACGAGCAGTACTTC	CASSGSHLAGPSYEQYF	TRBV13	17	TRBJ2-7	NA	TRBD2
TGTGCCAGCAGTTTATCGACGGGCTTGGGCACTGAAGCTTTCTTT	CASSLSTGLGTEAFF	TRBV27	15	TRBJ1-1	NA	NA
TGCAGCGCCCTTAGCGGGGACGACGGCGAGCAGTACTTC	CSALSGDDGEQYF	TRBV29-1	13	TRBJ2-7	many	TRBD2
TGTGCTAGTGCCCCCGGAGACAGGGTTGGTACTGAAGCTTTCTTT	CASAPGDRVGTEAFF	TRBV12-5	15	TRBJ1-1	NA	TRBD1
TGTGCCAGCAGCTCCGTAAAGAACAGGGCGTCCGGGGAGCTGTTTTTT	CASSSVKNRASGELFF	TRBV12-1	16	TRBJ2-2	NA	NA
TGTGCCACCAGTGATACCGCGAGGAGGGGGTACAATGAGCAGTTCTTC	CATSDTARRGYNEQFF	TRBV24-1	16	TRBJ2-1	NA	NA
TGTGCCAGCAGCCCACAGGGGCAGCCCCAGCATTTT	CASSPQGQPQHF	TRBV21-1	12	TRBJ1-5	NA	NA
TGTGCCAGCACTAGTAATGAAAGAAATGAAAAACTGTTTTTT	CASTSNERNEKLFF	TRBV27	14	TRBJ1-4	NA	NA
TGTGCCAGTGCCTTCGGCGGGCAGCGCCTTGGGGGGAGCAATCAGCCCCAGCATTTT	CASAFGGQRLGGSNQPQHF	TRBV19	19	TRBJ1-5	NA	NA
TGTGCCAGTAGTATCTCGGGGACAACTAATGAAAAACTGTTTTTT	CASSISGTTNEKLFF	TRBV19	15	TRBJ1-4	NA	NA
TGTGCCAGCAGCAACCGGACAGGGCTGGTCGGCTACACCTTC	CASSNRTGLVGYTF	TRBV7-9	14	TRBJ1-2	NA	TRBD1
TGTGCCAGCTCACCTGTCGGCAGGGACTACGAGCAGTACTTC	CASSPVGRDYEQYF	TRBV18	14	TRBJ2-7	once	NA
TGTGCCAGCAGCCAAGATGGGGCAGGGGCAGATGAAAAACTGTTTTTT	CASSQDGAGADEKLFF	TRBV4-2	16	TRBJ1-4	NA	NA
TGTGCCAGCAGCACCTCCGGGACAGGCCTCTATGGCTACACCTTC	CASSTSGTGLYGYTF	TRBV5-6	15	TRBJ1-2	NA	TRBD1
TGTGCCACCAGCGCTACCGGACCCGGGGGCACAGATACGCAGTATTTT	CATSATGPGGTDTQYF	TRBV15	16	TRBJ2-3	NA	NA
TGCGCCAGCAGCCAAGCAGGGGAAGAGACCCAGTACTTC	CASSQAGEETQYF	TRBV4-1	13	TRBJ2-5	NA	NA
TGTGCCAGCAGCATCCGACAGGGAGGGAACACTGAAGCTTTCTTT	CASSIRQGGNTEAFF	TRBV11-2	15	TRBJ1-1	NA	TRBD1
TGTGCCAGCAGCTTTCCGGGACTAGCGGGAGGGTCCTACAATGAGCAGTTCTTC	CASSFPGLAGGSYNEQFF	TRBV7-8	18	TRBJ2-1	NA	TRBD2
TGTGCCACCAGTGATTACAACCAATATGGCTACACCTTC	CATSDYNQYGYTF	TRBV24-1	13	TRBJ1-2	NA	NA
TGTGCCAGCAGCTTCAGGGAGGTGGGAAACACCATATATTTT	CASSFREVGNTIYF	TRBV11-3	14	TRBJ1-3	NA	NA
TGCAGCGTTGCTATCGCTAGCGGGGGTTATGAGCAGTTCTTC	CSVAIASGGYEQFF	TRBV29-1	14	TRBJ2-1	NA	TRBD2
TGTGCCAGCAGCGTAGGAGGGGACTCTGGAAACACCATATATTTT	CASSVGGDSGNTIYF	TRBV9	15	TRBJ1-3	NA	NA
TGCGCCAGCACCATGACTAGCGGGAGGTTGGAGACCCAGTACTTC	CASTMTSGRLETQYF	TRBV5-1	15	TRBJ2-5	NA	TRBD2
TGTGCCAGCAGTTCGGGACTAGCGGGAACCAGGGGAGATACGCAGTATTTT	CASSSGLAGTRGDTQYF	TRBV28	17	TRBJ2-3	NA	TRBD2
TGTGCCAGCAGCCCCCGGGGGTCTAGCACAGATACGCAGTATTTT	CASSPRGSSTDTQYF	TRBV7-9	15	TRBJ2-3	NA	NA
TGTGCCAGCAGCCCCAGCGCCAGGGGGGGATACGAGCAGTACTTC	CASSPSARGGYEQYF	TRBV7-8	15	TRBJ2-7	NA	NA
TGTGCCATCAGTGTGGACAGAAGCAATCAGCCCCAGCATTTT	CAISVDRSNQPQHF	TRBV10-3	14	TRBJ1-5	NA	NA
TGTGCCAGCAGGGGGCTCCGCGGGACAGGGGGGCCAGATACGCAGTATTTT	CASRGLRGTGGPDTQYF	TRBV27	17	TRBJ2-3	NA	TRBD1
TGTGCCAGCAGCTTAGTGGCAGGCCGGGGTGATCAGCCCCAGCATTTT	CASSLVAGRGDQPQHF	TRBV7-9	16	TRBJ1-5	NA	NA
TGTGCCAGCAGAGACCGGGACAGGGCCATGAACACTGAAGCTTTCTTT	CASRDRDRAMNTEAFF	TRBV11-2	16	TRBJ1-1	NA	TRBD1
TGTGCCAGCAGCGTCCGGGACAGGGTAGGAGATACGCAGTATTTT	CASSVRDRVGDTQYF	TRBV9	15	TRBJ2-3	NA	TRBD1
TGCGAGGGGAATAAGGGGGCTTTTCCCAACGCCGGGGAGCTGTTTTTT	CEGNKGAFPNAGELFF	TRBV10-3	16	TRBJ2-2	NA	TRBD1
TGTGCCAGCTCACGTACAGGGGACCCCAAAAACATTCAGTACTTC	CASSRTGDPKNIQYF	TRBV18	15	TRBJ2-4	NA	TRBD1
TGTGCCAGCCAAAAGGGGGGCTTGGGTGAAGCTTTCTTT	CASQKGGLGEAFF	TRBV19	13	TRBJ1-1	NA	NA
TGTGCCACCAGTGATGGACAGGCAATAGGCTACACCTTC	CATSDGQAIGYTF	TRBV24-1	13	TRBJ1-2	NA	TRBD1
TGTGCCTCTGCACAGGGGTCTGGAAACACCATATATTTT	CASAQGSGNTIYF	TRBV15	13	TRBJ1-3	NA	TRBD1